One TCR beta chain is described in this entry. Its antigen is unidentified. As for treatment: 15 to 20 received Ad26.COV2.S at low or high dose, single or two shots; about 5 received placebo; per-sample allocation not given. Each sample was drawn 63 days after the first injection (of vaccine or placebo). The entry originates in a study of Ad26.COV2.S vaccination and SARS-CoV-2 variants. The study's findings and limits: Recipients given vaccine exceeded placebo recipients in spike-specific TCR breadth.

The CDR3 is made up of 16 amino acids. The germline V and J ends were trimmed by 1 base and 7 bases, with 16 bases remaining between them. The germline V gene encodes CDR1 KGHSH and CDR2 LQKENI. Here immunoSEQ multiplex PCR was the method, and the copy in TCRdb shows in-frame clones only, minus some. The data hold 200,000 to 250,000 clones, with approximately 87% observed a single time. This clonotype was sampled from a person between 18 and 60 years old who received the Ad26.COV2.S COVID-19 vaccine or a placebo. Sequenced material: peripheral blood, taken in a trial of Ad26.COV2.S vaccine versus placebo. V is TRBV18 and J is TRBJ1-4; D unresolved. The CDR3 nucleotides are TGTGCCAGCTCACCACTTGCGCCTAGGGAGGGTGAAAAACTGTTTTTT. Its protein is CASSPLAPREGEKLFF.